This TCR beta chain was retrieved from a study of cytomegalovirus exposure and HLA in healthy donors. Some clones are missing from TCRdb's copy, which holds only in-frame ones; the method was immunoSEQ multiplex PCR. The sample carries about 110,000 clones, 88% recorded once. About this clone itself: Its antigen is not identified.

Trimming stripped 5 bases from V and 7 bases from J, with 17 bases between. Germline V gene sequence: CDR1 SGHVS, CDR2 FQNEAQ. There are 14 residues in the CDR3. Study-level results: Later, an analysis found that TCR clusters from the first cohort tended to co-occur in the 95 to 150 validation repertoires. About 150 TCR beta chains were listed as cytomegalovirus-associated. Confirmation was obtained in vitro that three CMV-associated chains are specific for CMV antigens. Rarity marked most TCR sequences, yet some public TCRs occurred in many donors.

Sequenced input: PBMCs. The chain links TRBV7-8 to TRBJ1-2; D is undetermined. This receptor was obtained from a young woman in good health and CMV-seropositive. DNA of the CDR3: TGTGCCAGCAGCCGGACGGGCCGCGAGGGTGGCTACACCTTC. Protein: CASSRTGREGGYTF.